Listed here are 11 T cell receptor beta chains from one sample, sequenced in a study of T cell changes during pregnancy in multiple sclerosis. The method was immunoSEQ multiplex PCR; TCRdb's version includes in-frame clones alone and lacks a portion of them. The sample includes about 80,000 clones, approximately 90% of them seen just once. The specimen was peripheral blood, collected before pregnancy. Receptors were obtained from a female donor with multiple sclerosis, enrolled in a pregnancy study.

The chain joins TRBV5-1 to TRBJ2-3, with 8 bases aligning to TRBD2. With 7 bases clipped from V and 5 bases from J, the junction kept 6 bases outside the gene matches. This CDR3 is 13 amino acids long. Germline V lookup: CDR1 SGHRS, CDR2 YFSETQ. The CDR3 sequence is CASRTSLGDTQYF. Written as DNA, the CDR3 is TGCGCCAGCCGGACTAGCCTGGGAGATACGCAGTATTTT.

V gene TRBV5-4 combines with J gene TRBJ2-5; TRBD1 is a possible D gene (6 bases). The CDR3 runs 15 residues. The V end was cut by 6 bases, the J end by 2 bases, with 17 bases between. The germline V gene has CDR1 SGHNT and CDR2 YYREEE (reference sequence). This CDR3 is CASNQRGQPQETQYF. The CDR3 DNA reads TGTGCCAGCAACCAACGCGGACAGCCGCAAGAGACCCAGTACTTC.

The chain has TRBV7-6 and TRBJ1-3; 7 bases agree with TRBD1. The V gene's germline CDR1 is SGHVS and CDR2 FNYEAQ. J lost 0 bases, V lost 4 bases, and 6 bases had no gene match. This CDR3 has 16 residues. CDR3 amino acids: CASSSVDRLSGNTIYF. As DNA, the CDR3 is TGTGCCAGCAGCTCCGTGGACAGGCTCTCTGGAAACACCATATATTTT. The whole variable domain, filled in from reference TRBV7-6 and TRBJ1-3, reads GAGVSQSPRYKVTKRGQDVALRCDPISGHVSLYWYRQALGQGPEFLTYFNYEAQQDKSGLPNDRFSAERPEGSISTLTIQRTEQRDSAMYRCASSSVDRLSGNTIYFGEGSWLTVV.

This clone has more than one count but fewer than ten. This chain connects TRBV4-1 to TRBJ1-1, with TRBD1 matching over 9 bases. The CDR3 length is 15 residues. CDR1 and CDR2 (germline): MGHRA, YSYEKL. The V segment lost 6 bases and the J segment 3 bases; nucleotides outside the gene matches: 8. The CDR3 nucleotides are TGCGCCAGCAGTCGGACAGGGGCTGTGGACACTGAAGCTTTCTTT. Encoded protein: CASSRTGAVDTEAFF.

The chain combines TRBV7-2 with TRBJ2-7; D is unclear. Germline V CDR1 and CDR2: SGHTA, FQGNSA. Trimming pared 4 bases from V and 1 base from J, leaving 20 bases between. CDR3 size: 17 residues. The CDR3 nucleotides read TGTGCCAGCAGCTCCCCTTATGGCGGCAGTTTTTCCTACGAGCAGTACTTC. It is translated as CASSSPYGGSFSYEQYF.

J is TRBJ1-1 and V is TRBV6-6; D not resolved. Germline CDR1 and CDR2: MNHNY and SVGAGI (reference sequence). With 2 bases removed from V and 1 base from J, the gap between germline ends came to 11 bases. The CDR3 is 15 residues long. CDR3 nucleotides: TGTGCCAGCAGTTACCCGACCAGAGGGAACACTGAAGCTTTCTTT. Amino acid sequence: CASSYPTRGNTEAFF.

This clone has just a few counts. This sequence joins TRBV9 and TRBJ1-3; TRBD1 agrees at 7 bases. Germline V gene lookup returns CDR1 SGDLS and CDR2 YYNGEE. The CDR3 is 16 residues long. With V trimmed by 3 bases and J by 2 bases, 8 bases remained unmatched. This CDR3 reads CASSARARGPGNTIYF. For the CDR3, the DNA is TGTGCCAGCAGCGCCCGTGCAAGGGGGCCTGGAAACACCATATATTTT. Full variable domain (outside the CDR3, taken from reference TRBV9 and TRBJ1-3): DSGVTQTPKHLITATGQRVTLRCSPRSGDLSVYWYQQSLDQGLQFLIQYYNGEERAKGNILERFSAQQFPDLHSELNLSSLELGDSALYFCASSARARGPGNTIYFGEGSWLTVV.

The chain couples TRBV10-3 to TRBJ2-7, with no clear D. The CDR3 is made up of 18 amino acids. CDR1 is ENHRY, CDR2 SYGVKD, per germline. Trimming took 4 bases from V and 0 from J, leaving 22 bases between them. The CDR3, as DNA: TGTGCCATCAGTGGTGGCGCCACGCGGTCTCCCATCTCCTACGAGCAGTACTTC. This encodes CAISGGATRSPISYEQYF.

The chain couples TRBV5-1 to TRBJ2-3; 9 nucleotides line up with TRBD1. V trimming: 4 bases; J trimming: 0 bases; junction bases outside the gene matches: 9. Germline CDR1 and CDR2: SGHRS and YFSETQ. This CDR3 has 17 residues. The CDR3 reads CASSGTGGQTSTDTQYF. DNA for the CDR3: TGCGCCAGCAGCGGTACAGGGGGCCAAACTAGCACAGATACGCAGTATTTT.

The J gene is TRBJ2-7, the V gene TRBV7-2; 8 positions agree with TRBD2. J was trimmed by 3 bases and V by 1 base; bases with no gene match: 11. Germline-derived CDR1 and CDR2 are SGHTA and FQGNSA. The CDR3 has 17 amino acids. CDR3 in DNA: TGTGCCAGCAGCTTAGATTACGTAGCGGGGCTCATCTACGAGCAGTACTTC. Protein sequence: CASSLDYVAGLIYEQYF.

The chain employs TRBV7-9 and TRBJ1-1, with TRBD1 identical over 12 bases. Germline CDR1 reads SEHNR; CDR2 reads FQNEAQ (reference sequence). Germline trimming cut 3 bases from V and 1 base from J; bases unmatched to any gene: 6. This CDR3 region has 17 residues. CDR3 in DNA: TGTGCCAGCAGCTTGGCCTCGGGACAGGGGGCGAACACTGAAGCTTTCTTT. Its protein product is CASSLASGQGANTEAFF.